The 14 T cell receptor beta chains in this list originate from one sample, sequenced in a study of blood T cell repertoires in COVID-19. The assay was immunoSEQ multiplex PCR, and TCRdb's table has in-frame clones only and misses some. The repertoire holds about 260,000 clones, with 70% to 90% as singletons. Material: peripheral blood. The receptors here all came from a man under 40 with active or convalescent COVID-19.

The V gene is TRBV9, the J gene TRBJ2-1; TRBD2 matches 10 bases. In germline, CDR1 is SGDLS, CDR2 YYNGEE. This CDR3 is built from 16 residues. V lost 0 bases and J lost 5; bases outside the gene matches: 5. The CDR3 DNA reads as TGTGCCAGCAGCGTAGATACTAGCGGGGTTAACAATGAGCAGTTCTTC. As protein: CASSVDTSGVNNEQFF.

This clone occurred once. The rearrangement links TRBV27 to TRBJ2-1; possible D gene TRBD2, 5 bases. Germline V gene data show CDR1 as MNHEY and CDR2 as SMNVEV (reference sequence). The CDR3 is 15 amino acids. V lost 8 bases, J lost 0 bases, and 14 bases lay in between. CDR3 loop: CASHPTRVSYNEQFF. CDR3 DNA: TGTGCCAGCCACCCTACGCGGGTCTCCTACAATGAGCAGTTCTTC.

The CDR3 reads CASSYLRTGELFF. DNA of the CDR3: TGTGCCAGCAGCTACCTACGGACCGGGGAGCTGTTTTTT. J is TRBJ2-2 and V is TRBV5-8; D is undetermined. Germline V gene data show CDR1 as SGHTS and CDR2 as YDEGEE. The CDR3 loop spans 13 amino acids. Trimming removed 3 bases from V and 5 bases from J, with 8 bases in between.

This clone appeared a few times. The J gene is TRBJ1-5, the V gene TRBV19, with 8 bases fitting TRBD1. The CDR3 loop spans 15 amino acids. V dropped 6 bases and J dropped 7; count of bases not matched to a gene: 11. CDR1 is LNHDA and CDR2 is SQIVND in the germline V gene (reference sequence). This CDR3 is CASSGGQGGKQPQHF. In nucleotides, the CDR3 is TGTGCCAGTAGCGGTGGACAGGGCGGTAAGCAGCCCCAGCATTTT.

The rearrangement uses TRBV3-1 (or the pseudogene TRBV3-2) and TRBJ1-1; D is perhaps TRBD1 (6 bases). V was shortened by 0 bases and J by 6 bases, with 17 bases between the two germline ends. CDR3 size: 16 residues. Germline V gene lookup returns CDR1 LGHDT and CDR2 YNNKEL (reference sequence). The CDR3 region has the DNA TGTGCCAGCAGCCAAGACAGGTCAGGGGTTTTCTCTGAAGCTTTCTTT. It is translated as CASSQDRSGVFSEAFF.

This sequence joins TRBV18 and TRBJ2-1; 8 bases are a match to TRBD1. CDR3 size: 14 residues. J was trimmed by 6 bases and V by 4 bases; bases with no gene match: 5. Germline CDR1 is KGHSH and CDR2 is LQKENI. The CDR3 DNA sequence: TGTGCCAGCTCACGCCGGGACAGGCTCAATGAGCAGTTCTTC. It yields the protein CASSRRDRLNEQFF.

The chain combines TRBV7-2 with TRBJ1-3; TRBD1 matches at 7 bases. The CDR3 consists of 16 residues. After removal of 5 bases from V and 2 bases from J, the junction contained 9 bases not matched to a gene. Germline V gene data show CDR1 as SGHTA and CDR2 as FQGNSA. Here the CDR3 reads CASSGRQGSAGNTIYF. The CDR3, as DNA: TGTGCCAGCAGCGGACGACAGGGATCGGCTGGAAACACCATATATTTT.

V and J are TRBV19 and TRBJ1-5, with TRBD1 matching 8 bases. With V trimmed by 5 bases and J by 3 bases, 6 bases remained unmatched. The germline V gene has CDR1 LNHDA and CDR2 SQIVND (reference sequence). CDR3 length equals 15 residues. CDR3 amino acids: CASSWDRMNNQPQHF. The CDR3 DNA sequence: TGTGCCAGTAGTTGGGACAGGATGAACAATCAGCCCCAGCATTTT.

The chain joins TRBV18 to TRBJ1-1; D possibly corresponds to TRBD1 (5 bases). With 2 bases removed from V and 0 bases from J, the gap between germline ends came to 10 bases. In germline, CDR1 is KGHSH, CDR2 LQKENI. The length of the CDR3 is 15 residues. Written as DNA, the CDR3 is TGTGCCAGCTCACCAACGCAGGGAATGAACACTGAAGCTTTCTTT. Translating gives CASSPTQGMNTEAFF.

CDR3 bases: TGTGCCACCAGTCACGGGGGAGATACGCAGTATTTT. It specifies CATSHGGDTQYF. The rearrangement links TRBV24-1 to TRBJ2-3, with D possibly being TRBD2 (6 bases). The CDR3 is 12 amino acids. Germline-derived CDR1 and CDR2 are KGHDR and SFDVKD. Trimming took off 6 bases at V and 5 bases at J, with 8 bases between the two ends.

This clone was picked up a small number of times. The CDR3 reads CASTPTRDRGYGYTF. Here the CDR3 DNA reads TGTGCCAGCACCCCTACCCGGGACAGAGGCTATGGCTACACCTTC. The V call is TRBV6-5, the J call TRBJ1-2; TRBD1 aligns across 7 bases. V lost 7 bases and J lost 4; bases outside the gene matches: 12. Per the germline V gene, CDR1 is MNHEY and CDR2 is SVGAGI. The CDR3 extends over 15 amino acids.

The count of this clone is one. CDR3 nucleotides: TGTGCCAGCAGCGGGGGGGACAGGGGCGTTGCAAAACTGTTTTTT. Translated, it gives CASSGGDRGVAKLFF. The rearrangement links TRBV7-9 to TRBJ1-4, with 10 bases that match TRBD1. The CDR3 is made up of 15 amino acids. Germline assignment: CDR1 SEHNR and CDR2 FQNEAQ (reference sequence). The trim removed 5 bases at V and 10 bases at J, leaving 10 bases unmatched.

For the CDR3, the DNA is TGTGCCTGTGAGGGACAGTTCTACGGCTACACCTTC. It yields the protein CACEGQFYGYTF. This chain links TRBV19 with TRBJ1-2, with TRBD1 matching 7 bases. Trimming at V came to 11 bases and at J to 8 bases, leaving 11 bases not matched to a gene. There are 12 residues in the CDR3. The germline V gene encodes CDR1 LNHDA and CDR2 SQIVND (reference sequence).

The chain couples TRBV19 to TRBJ1-1; 8 bases line up with TRBD1. Germline V CDR1 and CDR2: LNHDA, SQIVND (reference sequence). The CDR3 spans 15 residues. With 5 bases clipped from V and 0 bases from J, the junction kept 5 bases outside the gene matches. Here the CDR3 reads CASSPGTGMNTEAFF. The DNA for the CDR3 is TGTGCCAGTAGTCCTGGGACAGGCATGAACACTGAAGCTTTCTTT.